The next 30 T cell receptor beta chains were all read from a single sample in a study of OX40 agonist ivuxolimab in advanced cancers. The assay was immunoSEQ multiplex PCR, and TCRdb's table has in-frame clones only and misses some. There are approximately 20,000 clones in the sample; more than 70% occur only once, and about a sixth lies in the top ten. The sequenced sample was CD4+ or CD8+ T cells sorted from blood, obtained in a trial of the OX40 agonist ivuxolimab. The receptors derive from an adult with an advanced solid tumor such as melanoma, head and neck, liver or kidney cancer.

This chain uses TRBV21-1 with TRBJ1-5; the DNA was not compared with TRBD1, the D call given in the table. TRBV21-1 is labeled a pseudogene. The CDR3 extends over 18 amino acids. CDR3 DNA sequence: TGTGCCAGCAGCAGTACAAGGTCCAGGGGGGATAGCAATCAGCCCCAGCATTTT. Residues: CASSSTRSRGDSNQPQHF.

The table lists this clone with a count of one. This chain links TRBV5-6 with TRBJ2-5; unclear D gene. The germline CDR1 and CDR2 sequences are SGHDT and YYEEEE. The CDR3 runs to 14 residues. Trimming cost V 0 bases and J 9 bases, with 15 bases left between them. CDR3 in amino acids: CASSLGVNPRSQYF. CDR3 coding DNA: TGTGCCAGCAGCTTGGGGGTTAACCCCCGGTCCCAGTACTTC.

This rearrangement joins TRBV5-1 to TRBJ2-7; D call uncertain. Germline assignment: CDR1 SGHRS and CDR2 YFSETQ. The V end was cut by 2 bases, the J end by 2 bases, with 11 bases between. The CDR3 is 14 residues long. The CDR3 DNA is TGCGCCAGCAGCTTCCCAGGAGAAACCTACGAGCAGTACTTC. This translates into CASSFPGETYEQYF.

The genes are TRBV10-2 and TRBJ2-7, with unresolved D. Germline V CDR1 and CDR2: WSHSY, SAAADI. Trimming stripped 1 base from V and 4 bases from J, with 8 bases between. There are 13 residues in the CDR3. This CDR3 reads CASSEFGFYEQYF. In DNA, the CDR3 is TGCGCCAGCAGTGAGTTCGGGTTTTACGAGCAGTACTTC.

The rearrangement joins TRBV6-5 to TRBJ2-3, with D possibly being TRBD2 (5 bases). Germline assignment: CDR1 MNHEY and CDR2 SVGAGI. Deletions cut 5 bases from V and 4 bases from J, with 13 bases between. This CDR3 is built from 14 residues. The CDR3 sequence is CASSVRGEADTQYF. CDR3 nucleotides: TGTGCCAGCAGTGTTCGGGGTGAGGCAGATACGCAGTATTTT.

The V gene is TRBV4-2, the J gene TRBJ1-5; maybe TRBD1 (5 bases). Trimming took off 0 bases at V and 5 bases at J, with 11 bases between the two ends. CDR3 length: 15 amino acids. CDR1 is LGHNA and CDR2 is YNFKEQ in the germline V gene. CDR3 nucleotides: TGTGCCAGCAGCCAAGATGGGGGAAGGGATCAGCCCCAGCATTTT. Translation: CASSQDGGRDQPQHF.

There are a few counts of this clone. The chain uses TRBV5-6 and TRBJ2-7, with 9 bases that match TRBD2. V was clipped by 2 bases and J by 4 bases; unmatched bases: 4. Germline assignment: CDR1 SGHDT and CDR2 YYEEEE. There are 14 residues in the CDR3. CDR3 amino acids: CASSFLGLAYEQYF. The CDR3 DNA is TGTGCCAGCAGCTTCTTAGGACTAGCGTACGAGCAGTACTTC.

This clone was counted a single time. This chain joins TRBV7-9 and TRBJ2-7, with 7 positions matching TRBD1. Germline V gene lookup returns CDR1 SEHNR and CDR2 FQNEAQ (reference sequence). The CDR3 runs 14 residues. J lost 1 base, V lost 9 bases, and 9 bases had no gene match. The CDR3 here is CASLRDSNSYEQYF. The CDR3 nucleotides are TGTGCCAGTCTTCGGGACAGTAATTCCTACGAGCAGTACTTC.

This chain links TRBV2 with TRBJ1-6; D might be TRBD1 (6 bases). The CDR3 covers 15 residues. Germline V lookup: CDR1 SNHLY, CDR2 FYNNEI. The V end was cut by 2 bases, the J end by 5 bases, with 10 bases between. CDR3 loop: CASSEFDRHNSPLHF. The CDR3 region has the DNA TGTGCCAGCAGTGAATTCGACAGGCATAATTCACCCCTCCACTTT.

The V call is TRBV19, the J call TRBJ2-7; D not resolved. V shed 1 base and J shed 5 bases, with 12 bases lying between them. Germline values: CDR1 LNHDA, CDR2 SQIVND (reference sequence). The CDR3 loop spans 14 amino acids. In DNA, the CDR3 is TGTGCCAGTAGTATAGGAACCGGGTTGCACGAGCAGTACTTC. This gives the protein CASSIGTGLHEQYF.

CDR3 protein: CAIRDREVSYEQYF. The CDR3 nucleotides read TGTGCCATCAGGGACAGGGAGGTCTCCTACGAGCAGTACTTC. V gene TRBV10-3 combines with J gene TRBJ2-5, with TRBD1 identical over 8 bases. The end of the DNA is better explained by TRBJ2-7, so the J call may be wrong. This CDR3 comprises 14 residues. In germline, CDR1 is ENHRY, CDR2 SYGVKD.

The rearrangement uses TRBV18 and TRBJ2-1; tentative D call: TRBD2 (5 bases). Deletions cut 2 bases from V and 6 bases from J, with 14 bases between. The CDR3 extends over 15 amino acids. Germline CDR1 and CDR2: KGHSH and LQKENI. The CDR3 is CASSPIPGFSNEQFF. CDR3 bases: TGTGCCAGCTCACCAATCCCGGGATTTAGCAATGAGCAGTTCTTC.

On this clone: The CDR3 ends on some other residue instead of the conserved phenylalanine or tryptophan, so this is likely a read error. The V and J genes are TRBV29-1 and TRBJ1-1; no firm D call. CDR1 SQVTM and CDR2 ANQGSEA come from the germline V gene. This CDR3 spans 11 amino acids. CDR3 in amino acids: CSVTRVTEAFS. The CDR3 bases are TGCAGCGTGACCCGGGTCACTGAGGCTTTCTCT.

The V call is TRBV27, the J call TRBJ2-1; 9 positions match TRBD2. Losses at the gene ends were 4 bases for V and 4 bases for J; bases not matched to a gene: 5. This CDR3 comprises 15 residues. CDR1 and CDR2 (germline): MNHEY, SMNVEV (reference sequence). The CDR3 sequence: CASSYVAGAYNEQFF. CDR3 coding DNA: TGTGCCAGCAGTTATGTAGCGGGGGCGTACAATGAGCAGTTCTTC.

The chain employs TRBV4-1 and TRBJ2-7; the D gene is possibly TRBD1 (5 bases). Trimming stripped 0 bases from V and 3 bases from J, with 12 bases between. Germline V gives CDR1 MGHRA, CDR2 YSYEKL. The CDR3 loop spans 15 amino acids. The CDR3 region has the DNA TGCGCCAGCAGCCAAGAAGAGAGACAGTACTACGAGCAGTACTTC. Translating gives CASSQEERQYYEQYF.

The chain employs TRBV6-1 and TRBJ2-7; 9 bases align to TRBD1. Germline V gene lookup returns CDR1 MNHNS and CDR2 SASEGT. J gave up 4 bases and V 7 bases, and 11 bases lay outside the gene matches. This CDR3 region has 15 residues. The CDR3 is CASTVGTGPAYEQYF. As DNA, the CDR3 is TGTGCCAGCACCGTCGGGACAGGGCCGGCATACGAGCAGTACTTC.

V and J are TRBV19 and TRBJ1-2, with a possible D match to TRBD1 (5 bases). V shed 3 bases and J shed 8 bases, with 13 bases lying between them. The germline V gene has CDR1 LNHDA and CDR2 SQIVND (reference sequence). This CDR3 region has 13 residues. The CDR3 here is CASSIGSTVGYTF. CDR3 bases: TGTGCCAGTAGTATCGGGTCGACAGTAGGCTACACCTTC.

This clone was counted once. The chain couples TRBV6-1 to TRBJ2-7; D gene unclear. V lost 4 bases to trimming and J lost 2 bases, with 9 bases between them. From germline, CDR1 is MNHNS and CDR2 SASEGT. This CDR3 comprises 13 residues. The CDR3 region is CASSGDGPYEQYF. The CDR3, as DNA: TGTGCCAGCAGTGGCGACGGACCCTACGAGCAGTACTTC.

The V gene is TRBV6-1, the J gene TRBJ1-4; 9 nucleotides line up with TRBD1. This CDR3 spans 19 amino acids. V gave up 3 bases and J gave up 8 bases; unmatched junction bases: 19. Germline loops: CDR1 MNHNS, CDR2 SASEGT. CDR3 in DNA: TGTGCCAGCAGTGAGGTTCCAGCCGGGACAGGGATCGGAGAAGAAAAACTGTTTTTT. Translating gives CASSEVPAGTGIGEEKLFF.

The chain combines TRBV5-5 with TRBJ2-5; D not resolved. Germline V gene lookup returns CDR1 SGHKS and CDR2 YYEKEE (reference sequence). V was clipped by 4 bases and J by 1 base, with 11 bases between them. The CDR3 spans 14 residues. The CDR3 DNA sequence: TGTGCCAGCAGCCTCTCCCAGTTCCAAGAGACCCAGTACTTC. Translation gives CASSLSQFQETQYF.

The V gene is TRBV7-6, the J gene TRBJ2-3; TRBD1 might be the D (8 bases). Germline CDR1 SGHVS, CDR2 FNYEAQ. This CDR3 has 17 amino acids. Trimming cost V 1 base and J 1 base, with 15 bases left between them. The CDR3 DNA is TGTGCCAGCAGCTTAGGGCGGGGGACAGGTCGCACAGATACGCAGTATTTT. Amino acids: CASSLGRGTGRTDTQYF.

To note about this clone: One end of the junction varies from germline; a read error may be responsible. This chain links TRBV7-7 with TRBJ2-7; D is perhaps TRBD1 (6 bases). The germline CDR1 and CDR2 sequences are SSHAT and FNYEAQ (reference sequence). CDR3 length: 13 residues. The CDR3 DNA reads TGTGCTAGCAGCTTCGAACAGGGCTACGAGCAGTACTTC. Translating it yields CASSFEQGYEQYF.

The V and J genes are TRBV15 and TRBJ1-5; no reliable D call. CDR1 and CDR2 (germline): LNHNV, YYDKDF (reference sequence). Deletions cut 0 bases from V and 5 bases from J, with 11 bases between. The CDR3 has 15 amino acids. CDR3 region: CATSRDLGDYQPQHF. The CDR3 region has the DNA TGTGCCACCAGCAGAGATCTAGGTGATTATCAGCCCCAGCATTTT.

The chain recombines TRBV4-3 with TRBJ1-5; D remains unclear. The CDR3 extends over 15 amino acids. Germline V gene sequence: CDR1 LGHNA, CDR2 YSLEER. V lost 0 bases and J 1 base, leaving 7 bases between the germline ends. The CDR3 DNA reads TGCGCCAGCAGCCAAGATAGACGAAGCAATCAGCCCCAGCATTTT. Translation: CASSQDRRSNQPQHF.

The chain combines TRBV5-6 with TRBJ2-1; TRBD1 matches 7 bases. The CDR3 covers 9 residues. V lost 7 bases to trimming and J lost 16 bases; unmatched junction nucleotides: 5. Per the germline V gene, CDR1 is SGHDT and CDR2 is YYEEEE. This chain's CDR3 is CASETGEFF. The DNA for the CDR3 is TGTGCCAGCGAAACAGGGGAATTCTTC.

Sample share makes this clone medium-sized. The chain joins TRBV9 to TRBJ1-2; D is unclear. The CDR3 is 13 amino acids. V was shortened by 3 bases and J by 2 bases, with 8 bases between the two germline ends. Germline V lookup: CDR1 SGDLS, CDR2 YYNGEE. The CDR3 spells CASSDNSNYGYTF. As DNA, the CDR3 is TGTGCCAGCAGCGATAATTCGAACTATGGCTACACCTTC.

The chain combines TRBV5-4 with TRBJ1-1; the match to TRBD1 covers 11 bases. With V trimmed by 3 bases and J by 4 bases, 11 bases remained unmatched. Germline V lookup: CDR1 SGHNT, CDR2 YYREEE (reference sequence). The CDR3 covers 17 residues. CDR3 sequence reads: CASSSPWGTGGGTEAFF. The CDR3 DNA is TGTGCCAGCAGCTCCCCTTGGGGGACAGGGGGAGGCACTGAAGCTTTCTTT.

This sequence joins TRBV9 and TRBJ1-2, with a tentative D call TRBD1 (5 bases). V lost 3 bases to trimming and J lost 2 bases, with 17 bases between them. The CDR3 has 16 amino acids. In germline, CDR1 is SGDLS, CDR2 YYNGEE. In DNA, the CDR3 is TGTGCCAGCAGCGCCTCCGGGACCGCCTCCAACTATGGCTACACCTTC. It encodes CASSASGTASNYGYTF.

This clone was recorded once. The gene calls are TRBV7-9 and TRBJ2-3; 11 bases match TRBD2. This CDR3 has 16 amino acids. The V gene end was trimmed by 1 base and the J gene end by 6 bases; junction bases not matched to a gene: 6. In germline, CDR1 is SEHNR, CDR2 FQNEAQ (reference sequence). CDR3: CASSLGASGGTDTQYF. In nucleotides, the CDR3 is TGTGCCAGCAGCTTAGGGGCTAGCGGGGGGACGGATACGCAGTATTTT.

CDR3 DNA sequence: TGTGCCAGCAGCCCCCAGGGCTCTGGAAACACCATATATTTT. Translating gives CASSPQGSGNTIYF. This chain links TRBV7-9 with TRBJ1-3; possibly TRBD1 for D (5 bases). The germline gives CDR1 SEHNR, CDR2 FQNEAQ (reference sequence). V shed 5 bases and J shed 0 bases, with 8 bases lying between them. This CDR3 region has 14 residues.